The 6 T cell receptor beta chains below come from one sample, sequenced in a study of beta chain features in type 1 diabetes listed by TCRdb under 2018. Study-wide conclusions, independent of this receptor: In all four CD4+ subsets, TCRB CDR3 length was moderately but significantly shorter in type 1 diabetes patients.

Library method: the immunoSEQ multiplex PCR assay. The entire amount of isolated RNA was reverse transcribed using the High Capacity cDNA Reverse Transcription Kit, so the sequenced TCRB transcripts were expressed ones. In TCRdb, the immuneACCESS table is reduced to in-frame sequences with V and J assigned. These tables do not hold every clone; where another copy was compared, an unresolved V gene accounts for under half, and the others remain unexplained. The table for this sample lists under 130,000 clones; under 30% of them were counted only once. 0.5% to 0.55% of the sample is in the top ten clones. The antigens these receptors bind are not known. The source material was central memory CD4+ T cells from blood. Receptors were obtained from a woman under 30 with type 1 diabetes.

This clone was seen a single time. The chain has TRBV28 and TRBJ1-2; D remains ambiguous. Looked up from germline, CDR1 is MDHEN and CDR2 is SYDVKM. This CDR3 is 13 amino acids long. The V gene lost 11 bases and the J gene lost 0 bases, with 13 bases spanning the gap. The DNA of the CDR3 is TGTGCCGAAAGCGGGCGGGCTAACTATGGCTACACCTTC. Its translation: CAESGRANYGYTF.

This clone was counted once. This rearrangement joins TRBV19 to TRBJ2-7, with 8 bases that match TRBD1. The trim removed 0 bases at V and 3 bases at J, leaving 4 bases unmatched. The CDR3 is 15 amino acids. CDR1 is LNHDA, CDR2 SQIVND, per germline (reference sequence). The CDR3 spells CASSIDGTGLYEQYF. CDR3 nucleotides: TGTGCCAGTAGTATAGACGGGACAGGCCTCTACGAGCAGTACTTC.

The V call is TRBV28, the J call TRBJ2-7; 11 positions match TRBD1. The CDR3 is 14 residues long. J was trimmed by 5 bases and V by 10 bases; bases with no gene match: 10. From germline, CDR1 is MDHEN and CDR2 SYDVKM. The CDR3 DNA is TGTGCCACGCTCCGGGACAGGGGGATCGACGAGCAGTACTTC. This encodes CATLRDRGIDEQYF. The complete variable domain, with remaining parts taken from reference TRBV28 and TRBJ2-7, reads DVKVTQSSRYLVKRTGEKVFLECVQDMDHENMFWYRQDPGLGLRLIYFSYDVKMKEKGDIPEGYSVSREKKERFSLILESASTNQTSMYLCATLRDRGIDEQYFGPGTRLTVT.

The chain is built from TRBV19 and TRBJ1-1, with 7 positions matching TRBD1. V dropped 9 bases and J dropped 0; count of bases not matched to a gene: 10. CDR3 size: 15 residues. Germline V gives CDR1 LNHDA, CDR2 SQIVND (reference sequence). The CDR3 sequence: CASTQQGRVNTEAFF. For the CDR3, the DNA is TGTGCCAGCACTCAACAGGGGCGTGTGAACACTGAAGCTTTCTTT. The complete variable domain, with remaining parts taken from reference TRBV19 and TRBJ1-1, reads DGGITQSPKYLFRKEGQNVTLSCEQNLNHDAMYWYRQDPGQGLRLIYYSQIVNDFQKGDIAEGYSVSREKKESFPLTVTSAQKNPTAFYLCASTQQGRVNTEAFFGQGTRLTVV.

This sequence joins TRBV5-1 and TRBJ2-3, with D possibly matching TRBD1 (5 bases). V dropped 0 bases and J dropped 0 bases, with 11 bases sitting between them. CDR1 and CDR2 (germline): SGHRS, YFSETQ. The length of the CDR3 is 16 residues. The CDR3 is CASSLGSTASTDTQYF. In DNA form, the CDR3 reads TGCGCCAGCAGCTTGGGGTCGACAGCCAGCACAGATACGCAGTATTTT.

This clone was observed a handful of times. The chain uses TRBV5-6 and TRBJ2-7; 9 bases are a match to TRBD1. The CDR3 totals 14 residues. Trimming at V came to 4 bases and at J to 6 bases, leaving 8 bases not matched to a gene. Looked up from germline, CDR1 is SGHDT and CDR2 is YYEEEE. The chain's CDR3 is CASSAGTGIGEQYF. The CDR3 DNA follows: TGTGCCAGCAGCGCCGGGACAGGGATCGGCGAGCAGTACTTC.